Each of the 23 T cell receptor beta chains below was sequenced from the same sample in a study of cytomegalovirus exposure and HLA in healthy donors. Profiled with immunoSEQ multiplex PCR; TCRdb holds only in-frame clones, not every one. The sample records approximately 300,000 clones, about nine tenths being singletons. The specimen was PBMCs. Source of these receptors: a young woman in good health and CMV-seronegative.

The V and J genes are TRBV27 and TRBJ2-3, with a possible D match to TRBD1 (5 bases). Trimming took off 7 bases at V and 1 base at J, with 15 bases between the two ends. The CDR3 runs 15 residues. Germline CDR1 is MNHEY and CDR2 is SMNVEV (reference sequence). The CDR3 nucleotides are TGTGCCAGCACCCGCCTGGGGCCAGGCACAGATACGCAGTATTTT. Translation gives CASTRLGPGTDTQYF.

The chain uses TRBV27 and TRBJ1-1; D is unclear. The germline V gene has CDR1 MNHEY and CDR2 SMNVEV (reference sequence). The V and J ends lost 0 bases and 1 base respectively, with 9 bases between them. The CDR3 is made up of 15 amino acids. The CDR3 loop reads CASSLSPGSNTEAFF. Here the CDR3 DNA reads TGTGCCAGCAGTTTATCTCCAGGATCGAACACTGAAGCTTTCTTT.

J is TRBJ2-3 and V is TRBV6-6; D is perhaps TRBD2 (5 bases). Germline CDR1 and CDR2: MNHNY and SVGAGI (reference sequence). The CDR3 runs 15 residues. Trimming took off 0 bases at V and 3 bases at J, with 10 bases between the two ends. The CDR3 DNA reads as TGTGCCAGCAGTTACTCCGGGGATCCGACAGATACGCAGTATTTT. Translated, it gives CASSYSGDPTDTQYF.

The V call is TRBV7-6, the J call TRBJ2-3; 13 nucleotides agree with TRBD2. The length of the CDR3 is 18 residues. CDR1 and CDR2 from the germline V gene are SGHVS and FNYEAQ. V shed 4 bases and J 3 bases; nucleotides not matched to a gene: 10. For the CDR3, the DNA is TGTGCCAGCAGCTCACGGACTAGCGGGAGTGTTAGGACAGATACGCAGTATTTT. This gives the protein CASSSRTSGSVRTDTQYF.

This clone appeared once. The chain joins TRBV7-8 to TRBJ2-7, with 12 bases lining up with TRBD2. The V gene end was trimmed by 5 bases and the J gene end by 0 bases; junction bases not matched to a gene: 11. The CDR3 totals 18 residues. Germline V gene sequence: CDR1 SGHVS, CDR2 FQNEAQ. The CDR3 sequence is CASSHQGGLAGISYEQYF. CDR3 DNA: TGTGCCAGCAGCCATCAAGGCGGACTAGCGGGGATCTCCTACGAGCAGTACTTC.

The rearrangement links TRBV4-2 to TRBJ1-4; the D gene is possibly TRBD1 (6 bases). CDR1 LGHNA and CDR2 YNFKEQ come from the germline V gene. V was clipped by 4 bases and J by 3 bases, with 15 bases between them. This CDR3 has 16 residues. The CDR3 sequence: CASSPSLTGANEKLFF. CDR3 nucleotide sequence: TGTGCCAGCAGCCCATCCTTGACAGGCGCTAATGAAAAACTGTTTTTT.

CDR3 coding DNA: TGCGCCAGCAGTTCTACAGGGAACCTGAACACTGAAGCTTTCTTT. This gives the protein CASSSTGNLNTEAFF. The V call is TRBV4-3, the J call TRBJ1-1; tentative D call: TRBD1 (6 bases). Germline V CDR1 and CDR2: LGHNA, YSLEER. V was trimmed by 6 bases and J by 0 bases, leaving 14 bases between them. This CDR3 has 15 amino acids.

This chain connects TRBV6-5 to TRBJ1-2, with TRBD1 as a possible D gene (6 bases). The V and J ends lost 4 bases and 7 bases respectively, with 13 bases between them. The CDR3 length is 13 residues. Germline-derived CDR1 and CDR2 are MNHEY and SVGAGI. CDR3 coding DNA: TGTGCCAGCAGTTTCCAACAGGGTTTTGGCTACACCTTC. Amino acid sequence: CASSFQQGFGYTF.

Concerning this clone: Other nucleotide sequences from this sample produce the same CDR3. The chain has TRBV6-5 and TRBJ2-5; 8 bases fit TRBD1. The CDR3 is 11 amino acids. The trim removed 8 bases at V and 5 bases at J, leaving 1 base unmatched. Germline V lookup: CDR1 MNHEY, CDR2 SVGAGI. The CDR3 sequence: CASRQGETQYF. The DNA for the CDR3 is TGTGCCAGCCGACAGGGGGAGACCCAGTACTTC.

The V gene is TRBV9, the J gene TRBJ2-3; 8 positions agree with TRBD1. Germline assignment: CDR1 SGDLS and CDR2 YYNGEE. The CDR3 extends over 15 amino acids. After removal of 3 bases from V and 1 base from J, the junction contained 4 bases not matched to a gene. CDR3 nucleotide sequence: TGTGCCAGCAGCGACAAGACAGGGGGCACAGATACGCAGTATTTT. Amino acids: CASSDKTGGTDTQYF.

The chain carries TRBV28 and TRBJ2-7; 8 bases fit TRBD1. The trim removed 3 bases at V and 2 bases at J, leaving 3 bases unmatched. This CDR3 is 14 amino acids long. CDR1 and CDR2 from the germline V gene are MDHEN and SYDVKM. Here the CDR3 DNA reads TGTGCCAGCAGTTTGACAGGGGTGACCTACGAGCAGTACTTC. It encodes CASSLTGVTYEQYF.

V usage is TRBV7-2 and J usage is TRBJ1-5, with 11 bases aligning to TRBD1. The CDR3 is 18 residues long. The V and J ends lost 0 bases and 0 bases, in that order; junction bases with no gene match: 4. Germline CDR1 and CDR2: SGHTA and FQGNSA. CDR3 loop: CASSLAGQGAYSNQPQHF. The CDR3, as DNA: TGTGCCAGCAGCTTAGCTGGACAGGGGGCTTATAGCAATCAGCCCCAGCATTTT.

The chain joins TRBV27 to TRBJ1-3, with 9 positions matching TRBD1. CDR3 length: 15 amino acids. V lost 5 bases to trimming and J lost 4 bases; unmatched junction nucleotides: 6. CDR1 MNHEY and CDR2 SMNVEV come from the germline V gene (reference sequence). The chain's CDR3 is CASSRTGVGGNTIYF. DNA of the CDR3: TGTGCCAGCAGTAGGACAGGGGTAGGAGGAAACACCATATATTTT.

This clone has just a few counts. This rearrangement joins TRBV6-6 to TRBJ2-5; 13 nucleotides match TRBD2. The CDR3 has 15 residues. J lost 3 bases, V lost 6 bases, and 4 bases had no gene match. Germline V gives CDR1 MNHNY, CDR2 SVGAGI (reference sequence). CDR3 region: CASRYGLAGEETQYF. CDR3 DNA: TGTGCCAGCAGATATGGACTAGCGGGAGAAGAGACCCAGTACTTC.

CDR3 nucleotides: TGTGCCACCCGGAGCCAACGACAGGGAGGTCAGCCCCAGCATTTT. Translated: CATRSQRQGGQPQHF. The chain employs TRBV2 and TRBJ1-5; 7 nucleotides agree with TRBD1. J gave up 6 bases and V 10 bases, and 15 bases lay outside the gene matches. The CDR3 extends over 15 amino acids. CDR1 and CDR2 from the germline V gene are SNHLY and FYNNEI.

This clone was observed a few times. V usage is TRBV30 and J usage is TRBJ2-2; D unclear. The CDR3 extends over 14 amino acids. Trimming cost V 0 bases and J 0 bases, with 5 bases left between them. CDR1 and CDR2 (germline): GTSNPN, SVGIG (reference sequence). The CDR3: CAWSVQPNTGELFF. The DNA for the CDR3 is TGTGCCTGGAGTGTACAACCGAACACCGGGGAGCTGTTTTTT.

V usage is TRBV18 and J usage is TRBJ1-2; 9 bases map to TRBD1. The CDR3 extends over 14 amino acids. From germline, CDR1 is KGHSH and CDR2 LQKENI. V was clipped by 3 bases and J by 6 bases; unmatched bases: 5. CDR3 in amino acids: CASSPPGQGNGYTF. CDR3 sequence (DNA): TGTGCCAGCTCACCTCCGGGACAGGGAAATGGCTACACCTTC.

The rearrangement uses TRBV2 and TRBJ2-7; 7 nucleotides match TRBD2. The CDR3 contains 14 residues. Germline V gene data show CDR1 as SNHLY and CDR2 as FYNNEI. Losses at the gene ends were 6 bases for V and 4 bases for J; bases not matched to a gene: 9. CDR3 bases: TGTGCCAGCAGGGGGAGGGCGTCTTTATACGAGCAGTACTTC. This gives the protein CASRGRASLYEQYF.

The CDR3 region is CASSNQGNEQFF. CDR3 DNA sequence: TGTGCCAGCAGTAACCAGGGCAATGAGCAGTTCTTC. The rearrangement joins TRBV28 to TRBJ2-1; TRBD1 is a possible D gene (5 bases). The CDR3 runs to 12 residues. Germline values: CDR1 MDHEN, CDR2 SYDVKM. V lost 5 bases and J 6 bases, leaving 8 bases between the germline ends.

The chain carries TRBV19 and TRBJ1-5, with D possibly matching TRBD1 (5 bases). The CDR3 has 15 amino acids. Germline CDR1 is LNHDA and CDR2 is SQIVND (reference sequence). V was clipped by 3 bases and J by 4 bases, with 13 bases between them. The CDR3, as DNA: TGTGCCAGTAGTATGGGGCAGGTGGGAAATCAGCCCCAGCATTTT. It translates to CASSMGQVGNQPQHF.

The chain has TRBV9 and TRBJ2-3, with 10 positions matching TRBD2. The V gene's germline CDR1 is SGDLS and CDR2 YYNGEE. The junction had 8 bases not matched to a gene; V was cut back by 0 bases and J by 1 base. The CDR3 is 18 amino acids. The CDR3 is CASSVGASGSVGTDTQYF. The CDR3 coding sequence is TGTGCCAGCAGCGTAGGTGCTAGCGGGAGCGTCGGCACAGATACGCAGTATTTT.

J is TRBJ2-7 and V is TRBV7-2, with D maybe TRBD1 (5 bases). The V and J ends lost 1 base and 3 bases respectively, with 22 bases between them. Germline-derived CDR1 and CDR2 are SGHTA and FQGNSA. This CDR3 has 18 residues. CDR3 region: CASSLDGATWEPRYEQYF. For the CDR3, the DNA is TGTGCCAGCAGCTTAGATGGGGCCACCTGGGAACCCCGCTACGAGCAGTACTTC.

Regarding this clone: Other DNA sequences within the sample encode an identical CDR3. The chain has TRBV7-9 and TRBJ2-7, with unresolved D. Trimming took off 5 bases at V and 2 bases at J, with 4 bases between the two ends. The CDR3 totals 11 residues. CDR1 and CDR2 from the germline V gene are SEHNR and FQNEAQ (reference sequence). CDR3 amino acids: CASSVTYEQYF. CDR3 in DNA: TGTGCCAGCAGCGTAACCTACGAGCAGTACTTC.